The source of this T cell receptor (beta chain) is a study of shared clonotypes between healthy human individuals. About the study: There were three CD4 naive, three CD4 memory, two CD8 naive and one CD8 memory plates per donor.

Sequenced by immunoSEQ multiplex PCR; TCRdb stores in-frame clones only, minus some. The sample carries about 95,000 clones, 67% recorded once. This clone was recorded many times. Germline CDR1 and CDR2: SGHRS and YFSETQ. J was trimmed by 3 bases and V by 2 bases; bases with no gene match: 10. This CDR3 region has 16 residues. The authors combined CD45RO+ cells with CCR7-negative CD45RA+ TemRA cells as CD8 memory. The sequence derives from a man aged 25-40 years in good health. The V and J genes are TRBV5-1 and TRBJ2-7; 8 bases are a match to TRBD1. Sequencing was done on a sample of memory CD8+ T cells sorted from blood. Subset indicated: CD45RO+ cells pooled with CCR7-negative TemRA cells. This chain's CDR3 is CASSLETGDRVYEQYF. For the CDR3, the DNA is TGCGCCAGCAGCTTAGAGACAGGGGATAGGGTCTACGAGCAGTACTTC. The complete variable domain, with remaining parts taken from reference TRBV5-1 and TRBJ2-7, reads KAGVTQTPRYLIKTRGQQVTLSCSPISGHRSVSWYQQTPGQGLQFLFEYFSETQRNKGNFPGRFSGRQFSNSRSEMNVSTLELGDSALYLCASSLETGDRVYEQYFGPGTRLTVT.